This TCR beta chain was recovered during a study of blood T cell repertoires in COVID-19. Background on the study: T cells, B-cell-depleted T cells, or PBMCs provided the cDNA or gDNA that served as material.

Enrollees, roughly 18 to 89 years old, lived in around 23 US areas. TCRdb's table, derived via immunoSEQ multiplex PCR, lists solely in-frame clones and lacks some. Of 250,000 to 350,000 clones in the sample, roughly 85% were seen once. The specimen was PBMCs or T cells enriched from blood (not recorded which). The sequence derives from a middle-aged woman who had recovered from COVID-19.

The DNA for the CDR3 is TGTGCCAGCAGCTTATATAGTCAGCCCCAGCATTTT. It specifies CASSLYSQPQHF. The V call is TRBV7-2, the J call TRBJ1-5; D is unresolved. The CDR3 sequence is 12 residues long. The V gene lost 2 bases and the J gene lost 6 bases, with 5 bases spanning the gap. Germline CDR1 SGHTA, CDR2 FQGNSA.